The source of this TCR beta chain is a study of regulatory T cells in long-lasting Graves disease. Study-level findings and limits: Thyroid tissue was not studied; only peripheral blood was.

Regarding this clonotype: Its antigen is unknown.

Germline CDR1 and CDR2: LGHNA and YSLEER. This CDR3 has 14 amino acids. Trimming cost V 0 bases and J 2 bases, with 8 bases left between them. According to the study, TCR beta libraries were built with iRepertoire HTBI primers and CDR3-region Arm-PCR. Authors' methods: Throughout the samples, researchers identified 55 to 65 TRBV and about 15 TRBJ segments. TCRdb recomputed calls from the multiplex PCR reads with MiXCR, one row per CDR3 protein. The V and J calls reflect TCRdb's pipeline rather than the authors' work. There are roughly 500,000 distinct CDR3 sequences in the sample; 20% to 25% occur only once, and 6.5% to 9% lies in the top ten. The time point: persistent/refractory GD, antithyroid drugs over 5 years with positive TRAb. Extracted RNA from PBMCs served as the source of the TCR library.

Sequencing used peripheral blood mononuclear cells (PBMCs), obtained when the disease was refractory, from a patient treated with antithyroid drugs. The genes are TRBV4-3 and TRBJ2-7; no reliable D call. This sequence was found in a female donor with Graves disease. The DNA for the CDR3 is TGCGCCAGCAGCCAAGATTACAGCCCCTACGAGCAGTACTTC. It codes for CASSQDYSPYEQYF.